The T cell receptor (beta chain) under discussion was sequenced for a study of radiotherapy plus CTLA-4 blockade in lung cancer. Notes on this clone: Its specificity is not known.

The CDR3 runs 12 residues. In germline, CDR1 is SNHLY, CDR2 FYNNEI. Germline trimming cut 4 bases from V and 7 bases from J; bases unmatched to any gene: 2. TCRdb's copy holds only in-frame clones and misses some; the assay was immunoSEQ multiplex PCR. Among approximately 60,000 clones listed, around three quarters were seen once. Study observations and caveats: After treatment with radiotherapy plus ipilimumab, TCR clones that came from the tumor expanded in blood.

Sequencing was performed on peripheral blood, taken from a patient treated with radiotherapy plus ipilimumab. V gene TRBV2 combines with J gene TRBJ1-2; 8 positions agree with TRBD1. This TCR was recovered from a human donor with non-small cell lung cancer who had a complete response to radiotherapy plus ipilimumab. DNA for the CDR3: TGTGCCAGCAGTGGGACAGGGTTTGGCTACACCTTC. This encodes CASSGTGFGYTF.